The T cell receptor beta chain under discussion was sequenced for a study of cytomegalovirus exposure and HLA in healthy donors. General study points: Apparent HLA restriction characterized most CMV-associated TCR beta chains in a later analysis.

It was with 60 Vbeta and 13 Jbeta primers that the PCR ran. Sequencing used immunoSEQ multiplex PCR; TCRdb keeps in-frame clones, though not all of them. This sample yields some 150,000 clones, of which roughly 80% are seen a single time; 9.5% to 10% belongs to the top ten. Points on this clone: Antigen specificity is unknown.

V lost 3 bases to trimming and J lost 1 base; unmatched junction nucleotides: 10. Germline CDR1 reads ENHRY; CDR2 reads SYGVKD. The CDR3 has 17 residues. The V call is TRBV10-3, the J call TRBJ1-1; TRBD1 matches at 8 bases. This clonotype was sampled from a man aged 18-30 years in good health and CMV-seropositive. What was sequenced was PBMCs. CDR3 sequence: CAISEGQGQITNTEAFF. CDR3 bases: TGTGCCATCAGTGAAGGACAGGGCCAAATAACGAACACTGAAGCTTTCTTT.